The present T cell receptor beta chain was sequenced within a study of T cell responses to AZD1222 COVID-19 vaccine. Across the whole study: Pooled together were second doses at about 4 or about 12 weeks. Study-level results: Vaccine-associated CD4 TCRs ranged over spike, dominating at 160-218 and 743-854. The sample set comprised mostly white British donors with more females, and clonal diversity was possibly underestimated.

Data came from immunoSEQ multiplex PCR; TCRdb stores just in-frame clones and leaves some out. This table has about 170,000 clones, 90% appearing once. In regard to this clone: The antigen is not known.

Trimming took 4 bases from V and 6 from J; bases not matched to a gene: 14. CDR1 SGHTS and CDR2 YDEGEE come from the germline V gene. The CDR3 is 18 amino acids. This chain links TRBV5-8 with TRBJ2-1; 12 bases fit TRBD2. This receptor was obtained from an adult in good health. The starting material was peripheral blood, obtained on day 0 of AZD1222 vaccination. The CDR3 region is CASSTGTASGGEFNEQFF. The CDR3 bases are TGTGCCAGCAGCACAGGGACGGCTAGCGGGGGGGAGTTCAATGAGCAGTTCTTC.